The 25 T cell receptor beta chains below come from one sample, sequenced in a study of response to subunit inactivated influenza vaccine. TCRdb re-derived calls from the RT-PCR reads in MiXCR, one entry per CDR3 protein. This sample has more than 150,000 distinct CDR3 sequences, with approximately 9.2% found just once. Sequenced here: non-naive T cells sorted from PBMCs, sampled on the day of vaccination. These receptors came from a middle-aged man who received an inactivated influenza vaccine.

The CDR3 DNA reads TGCAGTGCTAGAGTCAGGGGCAGGCAAGAGACCCAGTACTTC. Translated, it gives CSARVRGRQETQYF. The chain carries TRBV20-1 and TRBJ2-5; possible D gene TRBD1, 6 bases. In germline, CDR1 is DFQATT, CDR2 SNEGSKA (reference sequence). The CDR3 spans 14 residues. Between the trimmed V and J ends, which lost 1 base and 2 bases, there was a span of 11 bases.

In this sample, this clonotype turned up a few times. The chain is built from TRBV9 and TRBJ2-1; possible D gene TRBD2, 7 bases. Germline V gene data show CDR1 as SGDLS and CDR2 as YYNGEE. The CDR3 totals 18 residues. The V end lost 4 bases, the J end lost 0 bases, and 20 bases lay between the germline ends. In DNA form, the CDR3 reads TGTGCCAGCAGCAGGGGGGGGACTATCACACTCTCCTACAATGAGCAGTTCTTC. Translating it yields CASSRGGTITLSYNEQFF.

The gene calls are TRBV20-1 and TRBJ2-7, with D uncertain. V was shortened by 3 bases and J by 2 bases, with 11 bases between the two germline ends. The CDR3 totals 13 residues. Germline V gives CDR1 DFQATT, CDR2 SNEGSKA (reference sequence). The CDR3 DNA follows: TGCAGTGCTAGGGGATATGGCCCCTACGAGCAGTACTTC. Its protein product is CSARGYGPYEQYF.

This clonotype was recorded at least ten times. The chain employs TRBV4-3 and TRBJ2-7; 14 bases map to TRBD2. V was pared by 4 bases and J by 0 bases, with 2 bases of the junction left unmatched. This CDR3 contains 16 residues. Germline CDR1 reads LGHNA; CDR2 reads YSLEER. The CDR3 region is CASSLGTSGSSYEQYF. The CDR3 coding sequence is TGCGCCAGCAGCCTAGGGACTAGCGGGAGCTCCTACGAGCAGTACTTC.

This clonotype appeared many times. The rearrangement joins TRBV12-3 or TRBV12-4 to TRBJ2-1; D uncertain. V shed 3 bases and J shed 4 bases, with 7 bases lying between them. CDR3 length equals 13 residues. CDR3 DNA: TGTGCCAGCAGTTTTGCTCTTTACAATGAGCAGTTCTTC. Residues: CASSFALYNEQFF.

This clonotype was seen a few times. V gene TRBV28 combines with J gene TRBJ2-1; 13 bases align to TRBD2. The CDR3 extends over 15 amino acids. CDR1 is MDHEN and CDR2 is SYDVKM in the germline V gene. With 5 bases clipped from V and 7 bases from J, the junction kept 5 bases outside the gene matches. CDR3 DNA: TGTGCCAGCAGTCCTGGACTAGCGGGAGCTAATGAGCAGTTCTTC. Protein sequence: CASSPGLAGANEQFF. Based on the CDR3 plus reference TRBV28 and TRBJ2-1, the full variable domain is DVKVTQSSRYLVKRTGEKVFLECVQDMDHENMFWYRQDPGLGLRLIYFSYDVKMKEKGDIPEGYSVSREKKERFSLILESASTNQTSMYLCASSPGLAGANEQFFGPGTRLTVL.

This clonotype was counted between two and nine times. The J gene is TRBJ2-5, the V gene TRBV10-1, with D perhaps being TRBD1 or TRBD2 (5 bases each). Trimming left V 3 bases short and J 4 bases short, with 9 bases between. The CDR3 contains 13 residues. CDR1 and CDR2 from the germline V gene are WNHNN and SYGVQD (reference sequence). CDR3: CASSDPGLETQYF. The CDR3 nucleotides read TGCGCCAGCAGTGACCCGGGGCTAGAGACCCAGTACTTC.

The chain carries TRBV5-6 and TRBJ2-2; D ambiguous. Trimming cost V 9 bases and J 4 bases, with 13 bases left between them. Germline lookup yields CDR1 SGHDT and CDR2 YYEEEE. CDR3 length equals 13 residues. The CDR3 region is CAIGLAVTGELFF. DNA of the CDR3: TGTGCCATCGGCTTGGCTGTCACCGGGGAGCTGTTTTTT.

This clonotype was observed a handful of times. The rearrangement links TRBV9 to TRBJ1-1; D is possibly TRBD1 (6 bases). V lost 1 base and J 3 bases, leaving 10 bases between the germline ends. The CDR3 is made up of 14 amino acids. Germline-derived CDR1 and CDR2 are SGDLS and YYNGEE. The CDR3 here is CASSVLYRDTEAFF. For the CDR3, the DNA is TGTGCCAGCAGCGTACTGTACAGGGACACTGAAGCTTTCTTT.

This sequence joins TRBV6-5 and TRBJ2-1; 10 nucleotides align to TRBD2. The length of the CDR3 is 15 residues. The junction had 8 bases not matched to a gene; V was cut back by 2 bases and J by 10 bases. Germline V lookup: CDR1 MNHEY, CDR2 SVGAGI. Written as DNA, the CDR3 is TGTGCCAGCAGTTACCTAGCGGGAGCCCTGAACGAGCAGTTCTTC. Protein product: CASSYLAGALNEQFF.

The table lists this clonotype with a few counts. This CDR3 reads CASSLTSGGHYEQYF. CDR3 nucleotide sequence: TGTGCCAGCAGCTTAACTAGCGGGGGGCATTACGAGCAGTACTTC. V gene TRBV7-9 combines with J gene TRBJ2-7; 12 bases are a match to TRBD2. After removal of 2 bases from V and 4 bases from J, the junction contained 3 bases not matched to a gene. The CDR3 runs 15 residues. Looked up from germline, CDR1 is SEHNR and CDR2 is FQNEAQ (reference sequence).

CDR3 in amino acids: CASSPGQVKHTQYF. The DNA of the CDR3 is TGTGCCAGCTCTCCGGGACAGGTTAAACATACGCAGTATTTT. The gene calls are TRBV7-2 and TRBJ2-3, with TRBD1 identical over 8 bases. Per the germline V gene, CDR1 is SGHTA and CDR2 is FQGNSA. V was pared by 8 bases and J by 7 bases, with 11 bases of the junction left unmatched. This CDR3 is 14 amino acids long.

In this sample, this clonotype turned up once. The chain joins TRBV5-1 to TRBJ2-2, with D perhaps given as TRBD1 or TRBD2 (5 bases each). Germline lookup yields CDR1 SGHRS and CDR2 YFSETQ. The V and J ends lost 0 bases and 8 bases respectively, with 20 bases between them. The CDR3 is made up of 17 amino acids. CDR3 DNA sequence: TGCGCCAGCAGCTTGGCCCCAACGACTGGGGACGCTGGGGAGCTGTTTTTT. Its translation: CASSLAPTTGDAGELFF.

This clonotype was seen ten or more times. CDR3 region: CASSSGTSGAGANVLTF. DNA of the CDR3: TGCGCCAGCAGCTCCGGGACTAGCGGGGCTGGGGCCAACGTCCTGACTTTC. The rearrangement uses TRBV5-1 and TRBJ2-6; 13 nucleotides line up with TRBD2. Germline V gene lookup returns CDR1 SGHRS and CDR2 YFSETQ. This CDR3 has 17 amino acids. V shed 3 bases and J 2 bases; nucleotides not matched to a gene: 2.

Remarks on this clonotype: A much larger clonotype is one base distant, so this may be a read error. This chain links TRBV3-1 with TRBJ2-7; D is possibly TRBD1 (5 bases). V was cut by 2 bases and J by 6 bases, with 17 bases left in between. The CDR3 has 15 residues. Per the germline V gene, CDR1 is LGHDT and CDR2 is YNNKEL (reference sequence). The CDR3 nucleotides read TGTGCCAGCAGCCAATGCCAGGGTGGTAACTCCGAGCAGTACTTC. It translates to CASSQCQGGNSEQYF.

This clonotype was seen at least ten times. CDR3 sequence: CAISGALLKNTGELFF. DNA of the CDR3: TGTGCCATCAGTGGGGCCCTCCTTAAGAACACCGGGGAGCTGTTTTTT. The gene calls are TRBV10-3 and TRBJ2-2; D not certain. The CDR3 contains 16 residues. V dropped 4 bases and J dropped 1 base, with 13 bases sitting between them. CDR1 ENHRY and CDR2 SYGVKD come from the germline V gene.

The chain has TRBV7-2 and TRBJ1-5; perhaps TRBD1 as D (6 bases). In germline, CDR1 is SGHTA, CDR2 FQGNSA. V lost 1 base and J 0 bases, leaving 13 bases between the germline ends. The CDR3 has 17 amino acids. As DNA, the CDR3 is TGTGCCAGCAGCTTAGGGCAGGGGTCAATTAGCAATCAGCCCCAGCATTTT. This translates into CASSLGQGSISNQPQHF.

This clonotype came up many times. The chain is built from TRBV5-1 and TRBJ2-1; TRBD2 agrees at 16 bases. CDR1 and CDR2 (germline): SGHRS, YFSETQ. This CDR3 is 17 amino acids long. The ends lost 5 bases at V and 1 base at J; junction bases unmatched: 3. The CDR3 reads CASRGLAGGSSYNEQFF. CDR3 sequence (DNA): TGCGCCAGCAGGGGACTAGCGGGAGGGTCTTCCTACAATGAGCAGTTCTTC. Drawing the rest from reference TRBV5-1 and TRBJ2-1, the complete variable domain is KAGVTQTPRYLIKTRGQQVTLSCSPISGHRSVSWYQQTPGQGLQFLFEYFSETQRNKGNFPGRFSGRQFSNSRSEMNVSTLELGDSALYLCASRGLAGGSSYNEQFFGPGTRLTVL.

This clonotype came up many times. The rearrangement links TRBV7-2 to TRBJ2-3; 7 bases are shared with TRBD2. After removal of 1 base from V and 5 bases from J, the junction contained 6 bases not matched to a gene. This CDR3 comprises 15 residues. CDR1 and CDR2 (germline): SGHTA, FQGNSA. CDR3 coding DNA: TGTGCCAGCAGCTTAGAGAAGCGGGGTATAGATACGCAGTATTTT. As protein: CASSLEKRGIDTQYF.

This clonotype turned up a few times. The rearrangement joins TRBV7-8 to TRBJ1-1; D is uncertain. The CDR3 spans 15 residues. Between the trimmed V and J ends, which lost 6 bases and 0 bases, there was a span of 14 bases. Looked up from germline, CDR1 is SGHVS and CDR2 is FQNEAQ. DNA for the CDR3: TGTGCCAGCAGGATATCGACGGGGATGAACACTGAAGCTTTCTTT. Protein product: CASRISTGMNTEAFF.

Written as DNA, the CDR3 is TGTGCCAGCAGCCCGGGCGGCGGCGTGCCCTACGAGCAGTACTTC. Encoded protein: CASSPGGGVPYEQYF. The chain employs TRBV12-3 or TRBV12-4 and TRBJ2-7; D unclear. Deletions cut 6 bases from V and 2 bases from J, with 17 bases between. The CDR3 spans 15 residues.

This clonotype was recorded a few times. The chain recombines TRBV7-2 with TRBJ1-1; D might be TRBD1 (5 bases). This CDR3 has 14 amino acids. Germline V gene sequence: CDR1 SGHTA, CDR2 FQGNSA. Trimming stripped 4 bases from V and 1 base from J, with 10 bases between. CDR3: CASSSGQPNTEAFF. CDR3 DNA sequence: TGTGCCAGCAGCTCGGGGCAGCCGAACACTGAAGCTTTCTTT. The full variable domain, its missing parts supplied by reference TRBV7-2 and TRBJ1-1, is GAGVSQSPSNKVTEKGKDVELRCDPISGHTALYWYRQSLGQGLEFLIYFQGNSAPDKSGLPSDRFSAERTGGSVSTLTIQRTQQEDSAVYLCASSSGQPNTEAFFGQGTRLTVV.

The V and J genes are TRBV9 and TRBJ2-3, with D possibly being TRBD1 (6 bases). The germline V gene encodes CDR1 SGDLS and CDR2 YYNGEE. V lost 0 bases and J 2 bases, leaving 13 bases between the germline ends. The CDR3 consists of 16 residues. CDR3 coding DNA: TGTGCCAGCAGCGTAGGGGGACAACGGTCCACAGATACGCAGTATTTT. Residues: CASSVGGQRSTDTQYF.

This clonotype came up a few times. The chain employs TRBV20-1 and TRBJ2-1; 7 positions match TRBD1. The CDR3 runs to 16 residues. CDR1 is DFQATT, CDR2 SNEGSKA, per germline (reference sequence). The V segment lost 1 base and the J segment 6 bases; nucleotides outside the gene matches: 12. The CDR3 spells CSARAPGRGFVNEQFF. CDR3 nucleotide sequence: TGCAGTGCTAGAGCCCCTGGCAGGGGGTTTGTCAATGAGCAGTTCTTC.

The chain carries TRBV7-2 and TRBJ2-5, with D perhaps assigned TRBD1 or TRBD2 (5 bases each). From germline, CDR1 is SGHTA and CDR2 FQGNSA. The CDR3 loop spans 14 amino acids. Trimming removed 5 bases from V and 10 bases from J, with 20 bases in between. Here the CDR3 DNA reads TGTGCCAGCAGCGGATCGGGACCTCGGAGAGACCAGTACTTC. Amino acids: CASSGSGPRRDQYF.